This entry describes one T cell receptor beta chain. This specimen comes from a study of blood T cell repertoires in COVID-19. As for the study in general: Some COVID-19 samples were acute and others convalescent; all came from the United States, Italy and Spain. Nucleic acid was either cDNA or gDNA, and it came from T cells, B-cell-depleted T cells, or PBMCs.

V was clipped by 2 bases and J by 6 bases, with 10 bases between them. Germline CDR1 is KGHDR and CDR2 is SFDVKD. This CDR3 is 14 amino acids long. In the original workflow: Nucleated cell number was recorded as an estimate derived from reference gene primer amplification. Sequenced by immunoSEQ multiplex PCR; TCRdb stores in-frame clones only, minus some. The DNA gave D and trimming, while V, J and clone size come from that table. The table lists hundreds of thousands of clones, approximately 85% of them singletons. The rearrangement joins TRBV24-1 to TRBJ2-1; possible D gene TRBD1, 6 bases. The origin of this receptor is a man between 45 and 60 years old with active or convalescent COVID-19. The sample was peripheral blood. In DNA form, the CDR3 reads TGTGCCACCAGTGATTCCCAACAGGGCAATGAGCAGTTCTTC. It is translated as CATSDSQQGNEQFF.